The 22 T cell receptor beta chains in this list originate from one sample, sequenced in a study of metastatic and nonmetastatic thyroid tumors. Each patient went into thyroid surgery without having received any treatment. TCRdb reprocessed the PCR reads using MiXCR. The table lists over 70,000 clones, roughly 18% of them singletons. Sequences were obtained from blood. The receptors stem from a female donor with papillary thyroid cancer or a benign thyroid nodule (not recorded which). Some clones in this sample may be carry-over from other donors' samples.

This clone was observed many times. The sample has other DNA sequences that encode this CDR3 too. CDR3 region: CSAPRQGVYGYTF. As DNA, the CDR3 is TGCAGTGCCCCTCGACAGGGTGTCTATGGCTACACCTTC. The rearrangement uses TRBV20-1 and TRBJ1-2; 7 positions agree with TRBD1. This CDR3 has 13 amino acids. The trim removed 6 bases at V and 4 bases at J, leaving 8 bases unmatched. Per germline, CDR1 DFQATT and CDR2 SNEGSKA (reference sequence).

A few counts support this clone. This chain uses TRBV5-4 with TRBJ1-2; 7 nucleotides align to TRBD1. Unmatched junction bases numbered 15, after V lost 3 bases and J lost 4 bases. This CDR3 has 17 residues. Per germline, CDR1 SGHNT and CDR2 YYREEE (reference sequence). For the CDR3, the DNA is TGTGCCAGCAGCTCGTACCAAACAGGGGATGGGCTCTATGGCTACACCTTC. This codes for CASSSYQTGDGLYGYTF.

In this sample, this clone turned up many times. The CDR3 here is CASSQFTIRGYNSPLHF. DNA of the CDR3: TGTGCCAGCAGCCAATTCACCATCAGGGGATATAATTCACCCCTCCACTTT. The rearrangement uses TRBV27 and TRBJ1-6; a weak D match, TRBD1 (6 bases). The CDR3 runs to 17 residues. Trimming left V 6 bases short and J 4 bases short, with 19 bases between. Germline loops: CDR1 MNHEY, CDR2 SMNVEV (reference sequence).

Ten or more counts support this clone. This chain links TRBV5-6 with TRBJ2-2; possibly TRBD1 for D (5 bases). The V gene lost 1 base and the J gene lost 0 bases, with 13 bases spanning the gap. CDR3 length equals 17 residues. Looked up from germline, CDR1 is SGHDT and CDR2 is YYEEEE. DNA of the CDR3: TGTGCCAGCAGCTTGAGTTGGGGCGGAGCGAACACCGGGGAGCTGTTTTTT. It specifies CASSLSWGGANTGELFF.

With respect to this clone: It may be a read error: a sequence one base away is much more abundant. The chain links TRBV20-1 to TRBJ1-1, with D unclear. The CDR3 totals 13 residues. CDR1 and CDR2 (germline): DFQATT, SNEGSKA (reference sequence). Between the trimmed V and J ends, which lost 1 base and 1 base, there was a span of 7 bases. The CDR3 DNA reads TGCAGTGCTAGAGCGGAGGGGAACACTGAAGCTTTCTTT. Its protein product is CSARAEGNTEAFF.

This clone turned up a few times. With a much larger clone just one base away, this may be a read error. The chain is built from TRBV20-1 and TRBJ2-7; D not certain. Germline values: CDR1 DFQATT, CDR2 SNEGSKA (reference sequence). Trimming took 1 base from V and 9 from J, leaving 10 bases between them. The CDR3 spans 11 residues. CDR3 residues: CSARGDFGQYF. The CDR3 DNA follows: TGCAGTGCTAGAGGAGACTTCGGGCAGTACTTC.

This clone was seen at least ten times. The chain links TRBV20-1 to TRBJ1-5; D possibly corresponds to TRBD1 (6 bases). The length of the CDR3 is 14 residues. Germline V gives CDR1 DFQATT, CDR2 SNEGSKA (reference sequence). The V gene lost 1 base and the J gene lost 1 base, with 8 bases spanning the gap. CDR3 in amino acids: CSARAGTSNQPQHF. In nucleotides, the CDR3 is TGCAGTGCTAGAGCCGGGACAAGCAATCAGCCCCAGCATTTT.

This clone was recorded a few times. V is TRBV6-6 and J is TRBJ2-1; the D gene is possibly TRBD2 (5 bases). Germline V gene data show CDR1 as MNHNY and CDR2 as SVGAGI (reference sequence). V was cut by 2 bases and J by 5 bases, with 10 bases left in between. The CDR3 has 14 amino acids. CDR3 in DNA: TGTGCCAGCAGTTACCCCCGGGGAAACAATGAGCAGTTCTTC. Its translation: CASSYPRGNNEQFF.

This clone was found many times. This chain joins TRBV13 and TRBJ2-1; no reliable D call. CDR1 is PRHDT, CDR2 FYEKMQ, per germline (reference sequence). The CDR3 totals 12 residues. The V and J ends lost 5 bases and 9 bases respectively, with 11 bases between them. The chain's CDR3 is CASSPGSIEQFF. The CDR3 DNA reads as TGTGCCAGCAGCCCCGGTTCTATTGAGCAGTTCTTC.

The chain combines TRBV12-3 or TRBV12-4 with TRBJ1-1; maybe TRBD1 (5 bases). Trimming cost V 9 bases and J 12 bases, with 20 bases left between them. CDR3 length equals 12 residues. The CDR3 nucleotides read TGTGCCAGTAGACCATCCGGGGGGAGGCCTTTCTTT. Its translation is CASRPSGGRPFF.

There are many counts of this clone. The chain employs TRBV20-1 and TRBJ2-1; weak D call: TRBD2 (5 bases). This CDR3 has 15 amino acids. Germline V lookup: CDR1 DFQATT, CDR2 SNEGSKA (reference sequence). V was shortened by 6 bases and J by 0 bases, with 15 bases between the two germline ends. The CDR3 DNA follows: TGCAGTGCAAATCAGCGGAGGAGCTCCTACAATGAGCAGTTCTTC. It translates to CSANQRRSSYNEQFF.

This clone was detected ten times or more. The chain recombines TRBV5-4 with TRBJ1-2, with 7 bases lining up with TRBD1. Per the germline V gene, CDR1 is SGHNT and CDR2 is YYREEE (reference sequence). This CDR3 has 12 amino acids. V gave up 0 bases and J gave up 7 bases; unmatched junction bases: 0. CDR3 sequence: CASSLGQGGYTF. CDR3 DNA: TGTGCCAGCAGCTTGGGACAGGGTGGCTACACCTTC. Drawing the rest from reference TRBV5-4 and TRBJ1-2, the complete variable domain is ETGVTQSPTHLIKTRGQQVTLRCSSQSGHNTVSWYQQALGQGPQFIFQYYREEENGRGNFPPRFSGLQFPNYSSELNVNALELDDSALYLCASSLGQGGYTFGSGTRLTVV.

This clone was counted only a few times. The J gene is TRBJ2-5, the V gene TRBV20-1; D unresolved. CDR3 length: 14 residues. V was trimmed by 8 bases and J by 4 bases, leaving 20 bases between them. Germline V gene lookup returns CDR1 DFQATT and CDR2 SNEGSKA (reference sequence). The CDR3 spells CSIQSRNTGETQYF. Written as DNA, the CDR3 is TGCAGTATTCAGAGCCGCAACACGGGAGAGACCCAGTACTTC.

At least ten counts were recorded for this clone. The gene calls are TRBV25-1 and TRBJ2-7, with 10 bases aligning to TRBD1. From germline, CDR1 is MGHDK and CDR2 SYGVNS. CDR3 size: 14 residues. Trimming cost V 6 bases and J 3 bases; bases outside gene matches: 5. CDR3 DNA sequence: TGTGCCAGCAGATGGGGGACAGGGGTCTACGAGCAGTACTTC. This sequence encodes CASRWGTGVYEQYF.

V gene TRBV12-3 or TRBV12-4 combines with J gene TRBJ2-1, with 7 bases fitting TRBD1. Germline trimming cut 8 bases from V and 6 bases from J; bases unmatched to any gene: 13. CDR3 length: 15 residues. CDR3 sequence: CASYGEDRWSNEQFF. As DNA, the CDR3 is TGTGCCAGCTATGGAGAGGACAGGTGGAGCAATGAGCAGTTCTTC.

This clone has a count of ten or more. The rearrangement joins TRBV19 to TRBJ2-6; D call uncertain. The CDR3 sequence is 16 residues long. Germline values: CDR1 LNHDA, CDR2 SQIVND (reference sequence). Trimming removed 5 bases at V and 2 bases at J, with 13 bases between. Written as DNA, the CDR3 is TGTGCCAGTAGTTCATACACCGCTCCTGGGGCCAACGTCCTGACTTTC. It encodes CASSSYTAPGANVLTF.

This clone was seen many times. The chain is built from TRBV5-1 and TRBJ2-7, with D hard to call. The germline V gene has CDR1 SGHRS and CDR2 YFSETQ. V was cut by 4 bases and J by 1 base, with 9 bases left in between. CDR3 size: 13 residues. The CDR3 reads CASSGSASYEQYF. The CDR3 DNA reads as TGCGCCAGCAGCGGCAGTGCTTCCTACGAGCAGTACTTC. The full variable domain, completed using reference TRBV5-1 and TRBJ2-7, is KAGVTQTPRYLIKTRGQQVTLSCSPISGHRSVSWYQQTPGQGLQFLFEYFSETQRNKGNFPGRFSGRQFSNSRSEMNVSTLELGDSALYLCASSGSASYEQYFGPGTRLTVT.

This clone has more than one count but fewer than ten. The chain combines TRBV29-1 with TRBJ1-1; weak D call: TRBD1 (5 bases). Germline V gene data show CDR1 as SQVTM and CDR2 as ANQGSEA. The CDR3 consists of 13 residues. V lost 6 bases and J lost 3, with 14 bases in between. The CDR3 DNA sequence: TGCAGCGTCCGCGGGCCAGGGTACACTGAAGCTTTCTTT. Its protein product is CSVRGPGYTEAFF. Based on the CDR3 plus reference TRBV29-1 and TRBJ1-1, the full variable domain is SAVISQKPSRDICQRGTSLTIQCQVDSQVTMMFWYRQQPGQSLTLIATANQGSEATYESGFVIDKFPISRPNLTFSTLTVSNMSPEDSSIYLCSVRGPGYTEAFFGQGTRLTVV.

This clone has at least ten counts. The junction shows a germline mismatch at one end, possibly a read error. The same CDR3 can be traced to other DNA sequences in this sample. The chain carries TRBV27 and TRBJ2-7; 11 bases are a match to TRBD2. CDR1 is MNHEY, CDR2 SMNVEV, per germline (reference sequence). The CDR3 spans 15 residues. CDR3 coding DNA: TGCGCCAGCAGTTTATCACTAGCGGGGGACTACGAGCAGTACTTC. Encoded protein: CASSLSLAGDYEQYF.

This clone was detected ten times or more. The V call is TRBV6-1, the J call TRBJ2-1; D uncertain. Per the germline V gene, CDR1 is MNHNS and CDR2 is SASEGT. The V gene lost 3 bases and the J gene lost 9 bases, with 6 bases spanning the gap. The CDR3 is 11 residues long. The CDR3 DNA reads TGTGCCAGCAGTGATAGGGTTGAGCAGTTCTTC. Its protein product is CASSDRVEQFF.

This clone was recorded many times. CDR3 residues: CASSVAAGVAFF. Written as DNA, the CDR3 is TGTGCCAGCAGCGTAGCTGCAGGGGTGGCTTTCTTT. The chain employs TRBV9 and TRBJ1-1, with D maybe TRBD1 (6 bases). This CDR3 region has 12 residues. V lost 0 bases and J 11 bases, leaving 11 bases between the germline ends. Germline CDR1 is SGDLS and CDR2 is YYNGEE.

This clone has a count of ten or more. CDR3 sequence reads: CASTLGGTGELFF. In DNA form, the CDR3 reads TGTGCCAGCACCCTCGGGGGCACCGGGGAGCTGTTTTTT. The chain has TRBV5-4 and TRBJ2-2; possible D gene TRBD2, 6 bases. The V end lost 6 bases, the J end lost 4 bases, and 10 bases lay between the germline ends. The CDR3 contains 13 residues. CDR1 is SGHNT and CDR2 is YYREEE in the germline V gene (reference sequence).